The clone carrying this T cell receptor (beta chain) occurred a few times. This CDR3 contains 17 residues. Per germline, CDR1 SGHRS and CDR2 YFSETQ. Trimming pared 6 bases from V and 6 bases from J, leaving 26 bases between. The data derive from a study of CD4 and CD8 cells across lung adenocarcinoma regions. TCRdb re-called the PCR reads through MiXCR, storing one row per CDR3 protein. The sample carries more than 3,500 distinct CDR3 sequences, 45% to 70% recorded once. The genes are TRBV5-1 and TRBJ2-3; a weak D match, TRBD2 (6 bases). This TCR was sampled from a female donor with lung adenocarcinoma. The CD4 and CD8 labels of this study may be unreliable. The specimen sequenced was CD4+ T cells from the margin of a lung tumor. The CDR3 nucleotides read TGCGCCAGCACTCATTCATCGACGGGAGCAACGTGGGATACGCAGTATTTT. It is translated as CASTHSSTGATWDTQYF.